Below, 16 T cell receptor beta chains from the same sample are listed, as sequenced in a study of CD8+CD57+ T cells in acquired aplastic anemia. Profiling of TCR beta VDJ combinations and CDR3 sequences used genomic DNA as template. MiXCR, run by TCRdb on the reads, gives a single entry per CDR3 protein. The table includes some 160,000 distinct CDR3 sequences, roughly 45% detected once. Individuals selected for sequencing had exhibited CD8+CD57+ cell expansion on flow cytometry. Material for sequencing was sorted CD4+, CD8+, or CD8+CD57+ T cells (not recorded which) from PBMCs. The receptors here all came from a human donor with aplastic anemia.

The table lists this clonotype with a few counts. The chain joins TRBV6-2 or TRBV6-3 to TRBJ1-5; the match to TRBD1 covers 8 bases. V shed 6 bases and J 3 bases; nucleotides not matched to a gene: 7. Germline CDR1 reads MNHEY; CDR2 reads SVGEGT. The CDR3 length is 15 residues. CDR3 bases: TGTGCCAGCAGGCGACAGGGGAAGAACAATCAGCCCCAGCATTTT. Amino acid sequence: CASRRQGKNNQPQHF.

With regard to this clonotype: This clone may be a read error of a much larger clone one base away. The chain links TRBV5-4 to TRBJ1-5; D unclear. There are 15 residues in the CDR3. From germline, CDR1 is SGHNT and CDR2 YYREEE (reference sequence). CDR3 loop: CASSLDPNSNRPQHF. The CDR3 DNA reads TGTGCCAGCAGCTTGGATCCCAATAGCAATCGGCCCCAGCATTTT.

This clonotype was observed at least ten times. The chain is built from TRBV15 and TRBJ2-1, with 14 bases aligning to TRBD2. Losses at the gene ends were 5 bases for V and 1 base for J; bases not matched to a gene: 4. This CDR3 spans 17 amino acids. CDR1 LNHNV and CDR2 YYDKDF come from the germline V gene (reference sequence). The CDR3 reads CATSETSGGVSYNEQFF. The CDR3 region has the DNA TGTGCCACCAGCGAGACTAGCGGGGGGGTTTCCTACAATGAGCAGTTCTTC. Together with reference TRBV15 and TRBJ2-1, the CDR3 gives the full variable domain: DAMVIQNPRYQVTQFGKPVTLSCSQTLNHNVMYWYQQKSSQAPKLLFHYYDKDFNNEADTPDNFQSRRPNTSFCFLDIRSPGLGDTAMYLCATSETSGGVSYNEQFFGPGTRLTVL.

As regards this clonotype: This may stem from a read error, because a much larger clone lies one nucleotide away. The chain carries TRBV6-1 and TRBJ1-2; no clear D. Germline V gene sequence: CDR1 MNHNS, CDR2 SASEGT. This CDR3 comprises 14 residues. The CDR3 nucleotides are TGTGCCGGCAGTGAATCCCGAGAAAACTATGGCTACACCTTC. Translating it yields CAGSESRENYGYTF.

This chain uses TRBV29-1 with TRBJ2-7, with D possibly being TRBD2 (5 bases). The CDR3 loop spans 13 amino acids. Trimming pared 3 bases from V and 1 base from J, leaving 10 bases between. Per germline, CDR1 SQVTM and CDR2 ANQGSEA. The CDR3: CSVEEEGSYEQYF. In nucleotides, the CDR3 is TGCAGCGTTGAGGAAGAGGGATCCTACGAGCAGTACTTC.

As concerns this clonotype: Being one base from a much bigger clone, this may be a read error. The chain is built from TRBV19 and TRBJ1-5, with D perhaps TRBD1 (5 bases). CDR1 is LNHDA and CDR2 is SQIVND in the germline V gene (reference sequence). The CDR3 covers 14 residues. The DNA of the CDR3 is TGTGCCGGTAGTATAGGTGCGGGGGGGCAGCCCCAGCATTTT. It yields the protein CAGSIGAGGQPQHF.

This clonotype was detected ten times or more. The rearrangement joins TRBV20-1 to TRBJ1-1, with 7 nucleotides matching TRBD1. Per germline, CDR1 DFQATT and CDR2 SNEGSKA (reference sequence). This CDR3 is built from 13 residues. J gave up 2 bases and V 5 bases, and 5 bases lay outside the gene matches. The CDR3 spells CSAARQGNTEAFF. In DNA form, the CDR3 reads TGCAGTGCTGCTCGACAGGGAAACACTGAAGCTTTCTTT.

The chain uses TRBV11-1 and TRBJ1-2; no clear D. Trimming pared 5 bases from V and 2 bases from J, leaving 9 bases between. Germline CDR1 is SGHAT and CDR2 is FQDESV (reference sequence). The CDR3 covers 13 residues. In DNA form, the CDR3 reads TGTGCCAGCAGCGGAACCGGGAACTATGGCTACACCTTC. Residues: CASSGTGNYGYTF.

This clonotype was counted many times. The chain couples TRBV20-1 to TRBJ1-1; D call uncertain. The CDR3 contains 16 residues. Germline V CDR1 and CDR2: DFQATT, SNEGSKA (reference sequence). V gave up 6 bases and J gave up 5 bases, with 25 bases separating them. The CDR3 loop is CSAFFGGRLSGTEAFF. The CDR3 nucleotides are TGCAGTGCCTTCTTCGGCGGTAGACTGTCGGGGACTGAAGCTTTCTTT.

As regards this clonotype: This may stem from a read error, because a much larger clone lies one nucleotide away. The chain has TRBV20-1 and TRBJ2-2, with D perhaps TRBD2 (6 bases). In germline, CDR1 is DFQATT, CDR2 SNEGSKA (reference sequence). CDR3 length: 13 residues. CDR3 sequence reads: CSARGVWTGELSF. In DNA, the CDR3 is TGCAGTGCCCGCGGGGTATGGACCGGGGAGCTGTCTTTT.

There are many counts of this clonotype. This rearrangement joins TRBV7-2 to TRBJ2-7; D gene uncertain. The CDR3 covers 14 residues. Germline V gives CDR1 SGHTA, CDR2 FQGNSA. Trimming cost V 0 bases and J 1 base, with 7 bases left between them. For the CDR3, the DNA is TGTGCCAGCAGCTTAGCGGCGTATTCCTACGAGCAGTACGTC. Residues: CASSLAAYSYEQYV.

Worth noting for this clonotype: Possible read error: a much larger clone is one base away. The chain is built from TRBV5-1 and TRBJ2-5, with TRBD1 identical over 10 bases. CDR3 length: 16 amino acids. The germline gives CDR1 SGHRS, CDR2 YFSETQ. Unmatched junction bases numbered 13, after V lost 4 bases and J lost 7 bases. This chain's CDR3 is CASSQGGQGTGVTQYF. The CDR3 DNA reads as TGCGCCAGCAGCCAAGGGGGACAGGGGACGGGAGTGACCCAGTACTTC.

The chain employs TRBV2 and TRBJ1-1, with D hard to call. V lost 8 bases to trimming and J lost 10 bases, with 11 bases between them. Germline CDR1 SNHLY, CDR2 FYNNEI. This CDR3 contains 10 residues. CDR3 bases: TGTGCCAGCTACGCGCAGGTAGCTTTCTTT. It translates to CASYAQVAFF.

This rearrangement joins TRBV20-1 to TRBJ1-1; D might be TRBD1 (6 bases). The germline V gene encodes CDR1 DFQATT and CDR2 SNEGSKA (reference sequence). V was shortened by 5 bases and J by 11 bases, with 18 bases between the two germline ends. This CDR3 comprises 12 residues. As DNA, the CDR3 is TGCAGTGCTGTGACAGGTGTTCTAGGCGCTTTCTTT. Protein sequence: CSAVTGVLGAFF.

The chain couples TRBV7-9 to TRBJ1-5, with D possibly matching TRBD1 (5 bases). From germline, CDR1 is SEHNR and CDR2 FQNEAQ (reference sequence). Trimming left V 5 bases short and J 6 bases short, with 17 bases between. The CDR3 totals 15 residues. CDR3 DNA sequence: TGTGCCAGCAGCCCGTCTGGCAGGGCTGGTCAGCCCCAGCATTTT. Residues: CASSPSGRAGQPQHF.

The chain recombines TRBV7-6 with TRBJ1-2; D is unclear. Between the trimmed V and J ends, which lost 1 base and 2 bases, there was a span of 8 bases. The germline V gene encodes CDR1 SGHVS and CDR2 FNYEAQ. This CDR3 contains 14 residues. CDR3 protein: CASSLVAANYGYTF. CDR3 sequence (DNA): TGTGCCAGCAGCTTAGTTGCAGCGAACTATGGCTACACCTTC.